The 20 T cell receptor beta chains below come from one sample, sequenced in a study of blood T cell repertoires in COVID-19. TCRdb's table, derived via immunoSEQ multiplex PCR, lists solely in-frame clones and lacks some. This table has around 140,000 clones, 81% appearing once. The specimen sequenced was peripheral blood. The receptors stem from a woman aged 55-70 years with active or convalescent COVID-19.

The rearrangement joins TRBV5-4 to TRBJ2-7, with a weak D call TRBD1 (6 bases). Germline lookup yields CDR1 SGHNT and CDR2 YYREEE (reference sequence). V lost 0 bases and J 0 bases, leaving 10 bases between the germline ends. This CDR3 has 15 residues. The CDR3 protein is CASSLAQGPSYEQYF. For the CDR3, the DNA is TGTGCCAGCAGCTTGGCTCAGGGGCCCTCCTACGAGCAGTACTTC.

This clone was counted at least ten times. The rearrangement links TRBV4-3 to TRBJ2-3; D is uncertain. Germline values: CDR1 LGHNA, CDR2 YSLEER. With 4 bases removed from V and 2 bases from J, the gap between germline ends came to 16 bases. The CDR3 is 16 residues long. The CDR3 sequence is CASSRSIGTITDTQYF. CDR3 DNA: TGCGCCAGCAGCCGCTCCATAGGAACTATCACAGATACGCAGTATTTT.

The rearrangement links TRBV5-1 to TRBJ2-7; 8 bases match TRBD2. The CDR3 runs to 16 residues. After removal of 0 bases from V and 2 bases from J, the junction contained 7 bases not matched to a gene. Germline CDR1 reads SGHRS; CDR2 reads YFSETQ. This CDR3 reads CASSLESAGGTYEQYF. The DNA of the CDR3 is TGCGCCAGCAGCTTGGAATCCGCGGGAGGAACCTACGAGCAGTACTTC.

CDR3 sequence: CAWSGQRGEKLFF. As DNA, the CDR3 is TGTGCCTGGTCGGGACAGCGGGGGGAAAAACTGTTTTTT. The V call is TRBV30, the J call TRBJ1-4, with 7 bases that match TRBD1. After removal of 5 bases from V and 8 bases from J, the junction contained 8 bases not matched to a gene. CDR1 is GTSNPN and CDR2 is SVGIG in the germline V gene (reference sequence). The CDR3 is made up of 13 amino acids.

This clone was counted between two and nine times. The CDR3 nucleotides are TGTGCCAGCAGCTCTTGGGGCAGGGGGCTCGAGCAGTACGTC. Its translation: CASSSWGRGLEQYV. The chain is built from TRBV11-2 and TRBJ2-7; 8 nucleotides line up with TRBD1. The germline V gene encodes CDR1 SGHAT and CDR2 FQNNGV. The J segment lost 6 bases and the V segment lost 4 bases, leaving 8 bases of the junction unmatched. The CDR3 totals 14 residues.

In its sample, this clone was seen a few times. The rearrangement uses TRBV10-3 and TRBJ1-5; D perhaps matches TRBD1 (6 bases). The CDR3 has 17 amino acids. The germline V gene encodes CDR1 ENHRY and CDR2 SYGVKD. The germline V and J ends were trimmed by 0 bases and 1 base, with 13 bases remaining between them. This CDR3 reads CAISESRGGESNQPQHF. DNA for the CDR3: TGTGCCATCAGTGAGTCCCGAGGGGGGGAGAGCAATCAGCCCCAGCATTTT.

The genes are TRBV10-3 and TRBJ2-1, with D tentatively TRBD1 (6 bases). Germline CDR1 ENHRY, CDR2 SYGVKD. Trimming took off 3 bases at V and 6 bases at J, with 21 bases between the two ends. The CDR3 has 17 residues. The CDR3: CAISDNYGGPRGNEQFF. CDR3 sequence (DNA): TGTGCCATCAGTGATAATTATGGGGGCCCCCGCGGCAATGAGCAGTTCTTC.

The chain employs TRBV5-1 and TRBJ1-4; D unresolved. CDR3 length: 13 residues. Germline loops: CDR1 SGHRS, CDR2 YFSETQ. The germline V and J ends were trimmed by 1 base and 11 bases, with 12 bases remaining between them. The CDR3 region has the DNA TGCGCCAGCAGCTTGTACGGGGATTGGAAACTGTTTTTT. Amino acids: CASSLYGDWKLFF.

V is TRBV7-2 and J is TRBJ2-5, with D maybe TRBD1 (5 bases). Trimming removed 4 bases from V and 4 bases from J, with 19 bases in between. This CDR3 has 16 residues. Looked up from germline, CDR1 is SGHTA and CDR2 is FQGNSA. CDR3 coding DNA: TGTGCCAGCAGCTCGAAGCCAGACAGCCCCCCAGAGACCCAGTACTTC. Translated: CASSSKPDSPPETQYF.

The chain's CDR3 is CATSRDRQSNQPQHF. The CDR3 bases are TGTGCCACCAGCAGAGATCGACAGAGCAATCAGCCCCAGCATTTT. The chain has TRBV15 and TRBJ1-5, with D maybe TRBD1 (5 bases). Deletions cut 0 bases from V and 1 base from J, with 7 bases between. Germline CDR1 and CDR2: LNHNV and YYDKDF (reference sequence). The CDR3 covers 15 residues.

The rearrangement uses TRBV4-3 and TRBJ2-2; 9 nucleotides agree with TRBD2. The V gene's germline CDR1 is LGHNA and CDR2 YSLEER. Trimming at V came to 0 bases and at J to 5 bases, leaving 7 bases not matched to a gene. The CDR3 covers 17 residues. The CDR3 sequence: CASSQEAVLAGTGELFF. CDR3 bases: TGCGCCAGCAGCCAAGAAGCGGTTCTAGCGGGAACCGGGGAGCTGTTTTTT.

The chain is built from TRBV19 and TRBJ2-6, with 9 positions matching TRBD1. V lost 3 bases, J lost 2 bases, and 8 bases stayed unmatched. Germline-derived CDR1 and CDR2 are LNHDA and SQIVND (reference sequence). This CDR3 is 18 amino acids long. CDR3 bases: TGTGCCAGTAGTATCGGGACAGGGTCTCCGGCTGGGGCCAACGTCCTGACTTTC. Translation gives CASSIGTGSPAGANVLTF.

This chain joins TRBV21-1 and TRBJ1-1. TRBV21-1 is shown as a pseudogene. CDR3 length: 13 amino acids. Written as DNA, the CDR3 is TGTGCCAGCAGCAAAGTTGTGATTACGGGAGCTTTCTTT. It codes for CASSKVVITGAFF.

This chain links TRBV19 with TRBJ1-5; TRBD1 matches 12 bases. CDR3 length: 16 amino acids. Germline CDR1 LNHDA, CDR2 SQIVND (reference sequence). With V trimmed by 1 base and J by 7 bases, 5 bases remained unmatched. The CDR3 region has the DNA TGTGCCAGTAGTATAGGTGGGACAGGGGGCGAGCAGCCCCAGCATTTT. Encoded protein: CASSIGGTGGEQPQHF.

The rearrangement links TRBV5-4 to TRBJ2-1; D gene uncertain. This CDR3 comprises 12 residues. The germline V and J ends were trimmed by 4 bases and 7 bases, with 9 bases remaining between them. Germline values: CDR1 SGHNT, CDR2 YYREEE (reference sequence). The CDR3 DNA reads TGTGCCAGCAGCGGTGCCGGGAATGAGCAGTTCTTC. It translates to CASSGAGNEQFF.

V gene TRBV25-1 combines with J gene TRBJ2-5; 8 bases align to TRBD1. The CDR3 contains 15 residues. Germline CDR1 reads MGHDK; CDR2 reads SYGVNS. J lost 4 bases, V lost 5 bases, and 9 bases had no gene match. The DNA for the CDR3 is TGTGCCAGCAGTACCCCCGCAGGGACAGGAGAGACCCAGTACTTC. This encodes CASSTPAGTGETQYF.

This clone appeared many times. J is TRBJ1-5 and V is TRBV19; no clear D. Germline CDR1 reads LNHDA; CDR2 reads SQIVND (reference sequence). V gave up 3 bases and J gave up 0 bases, with 9 bases separating them. CDR3 length equals 15 residues. The CDR3 spells CASSISDDSNQPQHF. DNA of the CDR3: TGTGCCAGTAGTATTAGCGACGATAGCAATCAGCCCCAGCATTTT.

This clone was seen once. The chain recombines TRBV6-5 with TRBJ2-7; 8 bases are a match to TRBD2. This CDR3 region has 13 residues. Germline V CDR1 and CDR2: MNHEY, SVGAGI. Trimming took 6 bases from V and 1 from J; bases not matched to a gene: 2. The CDR3 here is CASRTSASYEQYF. The CDR3, as DNA: TGTGCCAGCAGGACTAGCGCTTCCTACGAGCAGTACTTC.

This clone has only a few counts. The genes are TRBV10-3 and TRBJ1-2, with TRBD1 matching over 9 bases. Germline loops: CDR1 ENHRY, CDR2 SYGVKD. The CDR3 is 15 residues long. With 5 bases clipped from V and 6 bases from J, the junction kept 10 bases outside the gene matches. The CDR3 DNA sequence: TGTGCCATCAGTCCGGGACAGGGCTTTTTAAATGGCTACACCTTC. It codes for CAISPGQGFLNGYTF.

V is TRBV6-5 and J is TRBJ1-5, with D possibly matching TRBD1 (5 bases). CDR3 length equals 12 residues. Trimming stripped 7 bases from V and 4 bases from J, with 8 bases between. Germline CDR1 is MNHEY and CDR2 is SVGAGI. The CDR3 is CASTSGNQPQHF. CDR3 coding DNA: TGTGCCAGCACCTCAGGGAATCAGCCCCAGCATTTT.